This T cell receptor beta chain came from a study of blood T cell repertoires in COVID-19. TCRdb's copy holds only in-frame clones and misses some; the assay was immunoSEQ multiplex PCR. The sample has 120,000 to 150,000 clones, 80% to 90% seen once. V trimming: 4 bases; J trimming: 2 bases; junction bases outside the gene matches: 1. This CDR3 region has 16 residues. The germline gives CDR1 SGHTA, CDR2 FQGTGA. The chain employs TRBV7-3 and TRBJ2-5, with 16 bases identical to TRBD2. The sample consisted of peripheral blood. This sequence was found in a woman aged 60-75 years with COVID-19, enrolled during active disease. This CDR3 is CASSSGLAGGQETQYF. The CDR3 region has the DNA TGTGCCAGCAGCTCGGGACTAGCGGGGGGGCAAGAGACCCAGTACTTC.